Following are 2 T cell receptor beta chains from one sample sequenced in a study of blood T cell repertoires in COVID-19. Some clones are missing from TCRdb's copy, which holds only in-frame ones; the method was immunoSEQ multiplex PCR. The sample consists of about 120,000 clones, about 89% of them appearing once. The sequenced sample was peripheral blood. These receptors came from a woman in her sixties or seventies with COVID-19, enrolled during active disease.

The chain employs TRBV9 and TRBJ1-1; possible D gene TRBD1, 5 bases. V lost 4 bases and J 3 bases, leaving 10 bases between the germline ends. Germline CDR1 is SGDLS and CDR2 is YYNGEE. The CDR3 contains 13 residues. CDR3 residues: CASSTRQYTEAFF. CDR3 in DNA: TGTGCCAGCAGCACCCGACAGTACACTGAAGCTTTCTTT.

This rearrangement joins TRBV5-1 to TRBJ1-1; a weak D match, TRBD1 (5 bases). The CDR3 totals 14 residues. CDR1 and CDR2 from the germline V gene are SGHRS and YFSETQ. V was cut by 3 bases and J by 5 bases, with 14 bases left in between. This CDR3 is CASSSRRGGTEAFF. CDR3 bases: TGCGCCAGCAGCTCCCGGAGGGGAGGGACTGAAGCTTTCTTT.